The rows below give T cell receptor beta chains drawn from one sample of a study of T cells in Graves' hyperthyroidism and ophthalmopathy. TCRdb processed the multiplex PCR reads anew with MiXCR; each CDR3 protein has one entry. The data show fewer than 750,000 distinct CDR3 sequences, about 14% seen once. Sequencing was performed on blood. Receptors were obtained from a woman aged 40 to 50 with Graves' ophthalmopathy. The CDR3 runs from the conserved cysteine through the conserved F or W. Each record gives: clone size, J gene, V gene, D gene, CDR3 protein, CDR3 DNA. A D gene is named only where the DNA matches it firmly. Not every row has a clone size; where given, it reads once, few, many or a size class.

>many|TRBJ2-5|TRBV2|-
CASSNLEGETQYF
TGTGCCAGCAGTAACCTAGAGGGGGAGACCCAGTACTTC
>many|TRBJ2-7|TRBV4-2|TRBD2
CASSPNSGRVEQYF
TGTGCCAGCAGCCCAAATAGCGGGAGGGTTGAGCAGTACTTC
>many|TRBJ2-2|TRBV2|TRBD2
CASSETLAGGPQTGELFF
TGTGCCAGCAGTGAGACCCTAGCGGGAGGGCCACAGACCGGGGAGCTGTTTTTT
>many|TRBJ2-5|TRBV5-1|TRBD2
CASSLLAGGQETQYF
TGCGCCAGCAGCCTACTAGCGGGTGGGCAAGAGACCCAGTACTTC
>many|TRBJ2-2|TRBV13|-
CASSARGVLVTADPNTGELFF
TGTGCCAGCAGCGCTAGGGGTGTTCTCGTTACGGCCGACCCTAACACCGGGGAGCTGTTTTTT
>-|TRBJ2-5|TRBV6-1|TRBD1
CASSVPGQGSETQYF
TGTGCCAGCAGCGTCCCGGGACAGGGTTCAGAGACCCAGTACTTC
>many|TRBJ1-2|TRBV28|-
CASSLSRPNYGYTF
TGTGCCAGCAGTTTATCCCGACCTAACTATGGCTACACCTTC
>many|TRBJ2-7|TRBV5-1|-
CASSLKQGYEQYF
TGTGCCAGCAGTCTGAAACAGGGCTACGAGCAGTACTTC
>many|TRBJ1-2|TRBV20-1|-
CSVDPLGYGYTF
TGCAGTGTCGACCCTTTGGGCTATGGCTACACCTTC
>-|TRBJ2-5|TRBV2|TRBD2
CASVGPSGTTETQYF
TGTGCCAGCGTGGGTCCTAGCGGGACGACGGAGACCCAGTACTTC
>-|TRBJ2-2|TRBV11-2|-
CASRPAPGTMNTGELFF
TGTGCCAGCAGACCTGCCCCCGGGACAATGAACACCGGGGAGCTGTTTTTT
>-|TRBJ2-7|TRBV7-8|-
CASSLGVVDYEQYF
TGTGCCAGCAGCTTAGGTGTGGTAGACTACGAGCAGTACTTC
>-|TRBJ2-7|TRBV30|-
CAWSVTGRLYEQYF
TGTGCCTGGAGTGTAACAGGGCGACTGTACGAGCAGTACTTC
>many|TRBJ1-1|TRBV6-5|TRBD1
CASNRQGLEASF
TGTGCCAGCAACAGACAGGGTCTGGAAGCTTCCTTT
>-|TRBJ2-7|TRBV6-2/TRBV6-3|-
CASSFNRDSWRSSYEQYF
TGTGCCAGCAGTTTCAACCGGGACTCCTGGAGGAGCTCCTACGAGCAGTACTTC
>-|TRBJ2-2|TRBV11-2|TRBD2
CASSSGGSGNTGELFF
TGTGCCAGCAGCTCCGGCGGGAGCGGGAACACCGGGGAGCTGTTTTTT
>many|TRBJ2-5|TRBV30|TRBD2
CAWNGLAVSFRAQETQYF
TGTGCCTGGAACGGACTAGCGGTGTCATTTCGGGCCCAAGAGACCCAGTACTTC
>many|TRBJ2-7|TRBV30|-
CAWQDTGVSYERYF
TGTGCCTGGCAGGACACGGGAGTTTCCTACGAGCGGTACTTC
>many|TRBJ1-2|TRBV28|-
CASSFGARGYTF
TGTGCCAGCAGTTTTGGGGCCCGGGGCTACACCTTC
>many|TRBJ2-7|TRBV28|TRBD1
CASSSGGKGAEEQYF
TGTGCCAGCAGCTCGGGCGGAAAGGGGGCAGAAGAGCAGTACTTC
>-|TRBJ2-5|TRBV6-5|-
CASSYHRQDPRTQYF
TGTGCCAGCAGTTACCATAGACAGGACCCAAGGACCCAGTACTTC
>many|TRBJ2-5|TRBV6-5|TRBD2
CASSPGLAGGNQETQYF
TGTGCCAGCAGCCCCGGACTAGCGGGAGGGAACCAAGAGACCCAGTACTTC
>many|TRBJ2-7|TRBV5-1|-
CASSLGSATYEQYF
TGCGCCAGCAGCTTGGGCTCCGCTACCTACGAGCAGTACTTC
>many|TRBJ2-7|TRBV29-1|-
CSVSDGTYEQYF
TGCAGCGTTTCGGACGGAACCTACGAGCAGTACTTC
>many|TRBJ2-5|TRBV11-2|TRBD2
CASNLPGLAWETQYF
TGTGCCAGCAACCTCCCCGGACTAGCATGGGAGACCCAGTACTTC
>many|TRBJ2-5|TRBV6-1|TRBD1
CASRGGQGVRETQYF
TGTGCCAGCAGAGGGGGACAGGGGGTCCGGGAGACCCAGTACTTC
>-|TRBJ2-7|TRBV7-6|-
CASSLDDTTYEQYF
TGTGCCAGCAGCTTAGATGACACAACCTACGAGCAGTACTTC
>few|TRBJ2-2|TRBV6-1|TRBD2
CASTKRLAGVSAGELFF
TGTGCCAGCACCAAAAGGCTAGCGGGAGTCTCGGCCGGGGAGCTGTTTTTT
>-|TRBJ1-6|TRBV20-1|-
CSASRSPLHF
TGCAGTGCTAGTCGTTCACCCCTCCACTTT
>many|TRBJ2-7|TRBV28|-
CASTPNGPSYEQYF
TGTGCCAGCACCCCGAACGGGCCTTCCTACGAGCAGTACTTC
>-|TRBJ2-7|TRBV13|-
CASSLGLTGTYEQYF
TGTGCCAGCAGCTTAGGACTGACAGGTACCTACGAGCAGTACTTC
>many|TRBJ2-4|TRBV20-1|TRBD2
CSAGLAGNIQYF
TGCAGTGCTGGCCTAGCGGGAAACATTCAGTACTTC
>many|TRBJ2-7|TRBV11-3|-
CASSLGTSGTPYEQYF
TGTGCCAGCAGCTTAGGAACTTCCGGGACACCTTACGAGCAGTACTTC
>many|TRBJ1-1|TRBV28|-
CASNEKGEGVPEAFF
TGTGCCAGCAACGAGAAGGGAGAGGGCGTCCCTGAAGCTTTCTTT
>many|TRBJ2-7|TRBV19|TRBD1
CASSMKYTIGTGAYEQYF
TGTGCCAGTAGTATGAAGTATACCATCGGGACAGGGGCCTACGAGCAGTACTTC
>many|TRBJ2-7|TRBV30|-
CAWTDSSPYEQYF
TGTGCCTGGACCGACAGCAGTCCTTACGAGCAGTACTTC
>many|TRBJ2-7|TRBV6-1|-
CASGRSGATRDEQYF
TGTGCCAGTGGAAGGTCCGGCGCGACCAGGGATGAGCAGTACTTC
>-|TRBJ2-7|TRBV30|-
CAWSVRQTGEQYF
TGTGCCTGGAGTGTCCGGCAGACCGGGGAGCAGTACTTC
>few|TRBJ2-7|TRBV5-1|TRBD2
CASSPGLAGAGPYEQYF
TGCGCCAGCAGCCCCGGACTAGCGGGAGCTGGCCCCTACGAGCAGTACTTC
>-|TRBJ2-4|TRBV29-1|-
CSVFPATGAKNIQYF
TGCAGCGTTTTTCCCGCGACAGGAGCCAAAAACATTCAGTACTTC
>many|TRBJ2-7|TRBV2|TRBD2
CASTPRATSSYEQYF
TGTGCCAGCACGCCACGGGCGACTAGCAGTTACGAGCAGTACTTC
>many|TRBJ2-7|TRBV15|TRBD2
CATSRDTSGSSKQYF
TGTGCCACCAGCAGAGATACTAGCGGGAGCTCTAAGCAGTACTTC
>many|TRBJ1-5|TRBV5-1|-
CASSLEGSQTQPQHF
TGCGCCAGCAGCTTGGAGGGAAGTCAAACTCAGCCCCAGCATTTT
>-|TRBJ1-2|TRBV6-2/TRBV6-3|TRBD1
CASSSGTGPYGYTF
TGTGCCAGCAGTTCCGGGACAGGGCCGTATGGCTACACCTTC
>many|TRBJ1-2|TRBV6-2/TRBV6-3|TRBD1
CASRGTGKLYGYTF
TGTGCCAGCAGGGGGACAGGGAAGCTCTATGGCTACACCTTC
>few|TRBJ1-1|TRBV9|-
CASSVAPPAAAFF
TGTGCCAGCAGCGTAGCACCCCCGGCGGCAGCTTTCTTT
>many|TRBJ1-2|TRBV6-1|-
CASTLQDPYGYTF
TGTGCCAGCACCCTCCAGGACCCCTATGGCTACACCTTC
>many|TRBJ2-7|TRBV6-2/TRBV6-3|-
CASVQVEATYEQYF
TGTGCCAGCGTCCAAGTCGAGGCAACCTACGAGCAGTACTTC
>many|TRBJ2-5|TRBV24-1|-
CATSEGGAVETQYF
TGTGCCACCAGTGAGGGGGGGGCAGTAGAGACCCAGTACTTC
>many|TRBJ2-7|TRBV12-3/TRBV12-4|-
CASSLYKGNTYEQYF
TGTGCCAGCAGTTTATATAAGGGAAATACCTACGAGCAGTACTTC
>few|TRBJ2-2|TRBV6-5|-
CASIWRENTGELFF
TGTGCCAGCATTTGGCGGGAGAACACCGGGGAGCTGTTTTTT
>many|TRBJ2-4|TRBV6-1|TRBD1
CASSEYWTGQAKNIQYF
TGTGCCAGCAGTGAATATTGGACAGGACAAGCCAAAAACATTCAGTACTTC